The 28 T cell receptor beta chains below come from one sample, sequenced in a study of T cell repertoires in cytomegalovirus infection (dated by TCRdb to between 2017 and 2020). The sequencer listed for this sample is Illumina HiSeq 1500. Clones were called with MiXCR by TCRdb after fastp trimmed the public reads at Q25, and only in-frame beta chains were retained. CDR3 protein sequences are deduplicated, and each keeps its most common genes and DNA. The sample table shows 800,000 to 950,000 distinct CDR3 sequences, and 30% to 35% are seen once. Jointly, the top ten make up around 12% of the sample. The treatment or condition tag for this specimen amounts to: in vitro stimulation with specific CMV peptide epitopes to enrich CMV-specific T cells. No antigen has been identified for these receptors. The material was cultured CD8+ T cells from PBMCs, obtained from culture after CMV antigen stimulation. The receptors derive from a human donor in good health (CMV status not recorded). Some clones in this sample may be carry-over from other donors' samples.

This clonotype came up a few times. Written as DNA, the CDR3 is TGTGCCAGCAGTTTAAACCCAGGAACTAGCAATCAGCCCCAGCATTTT. Translated: CASSLNPGTSNQPQHF. The chain employs TRBV28 and TRBJ1-5; D is ambiguous. V lost 2 bases to trimming and J lost 0 bases, with 11 bases between them. Looked up from germline, CDR1 is MDHEN and CDR2 is SYDVKM. The CDR3 extends over 16 amino acids.

The rearrangement links TRBV25-1 to TRBJ1-3; D remains ambiguous. Per germline, CDR1 MGHDK and CDR2 SYGVNS. Trimming removed 1 base from V and 0 bases from J, with 10 bases in between. The CDR3 sequence is 16 residues long. The CDR3 DNA follows: TGTGCCAGCAGTGAATTCGGACGGGACTCTGGAAACACCATATATTTT. Its protein is CASSEFGRDSGNTIYF. The full variable domain, completed using reference TRBV25-1 and TRBJ1-3, is EADIYQTPRYLVIGTGKKITLECSQTMGHDKMYWYQQDPGMELHLIHYSYGVNSTEKGDLSSESTVSRIRTEHFPLTLESARPSHTSQYLCASSEFGRDSGNTIYFGEGSWLTVV.

The chain links TRBV2 to TRBJ2-3; 11 nucleotides agree with TRBD2. CDR1 SNHLY and CDR2 FYNNEI come from the germline V gene. The junction had 6 bases not matched to a gene; V was cut back by 4 bases and J by 6 bases. The CDR3 sequence is 15 residues long. The CDR3 nucleotides read TGTGCCAGCAGTGGTCTAGCGGGGGGTAGGGATACGCAGTATTTT. Protein sequence: CASSGLAGGRDTQYF.

This clonotype was observed at least ten times. This chain links TRBV7-6 with TRBJ2-1; 9 positions agree with TRBD1. CDR1 is SGHVS and CDR2 is FNYEAQ in the germline V gene. With V trimmed by 5 bases and J by 4 bases, 3 bases remained unmatched. The CDR3 totals 14 residues. CDR3 bases: TGTGCCAGCAGCCGGGACAGGGCATACAATGAGCAGTTCTTC. Its translation is CASSRDRAYNEQFF.

With respect to this clonotype: A much larger clone lies a single base off, so this may be a read error. The chain carries TRBV7-1 and TRBJ2-5; possible D gene TRBD2, 6 bases. TRBV7-1 is given ORF status, its function remaining uncertain. V gave up 10 bases and J gave up 0 bases, with 18 bases separating them. The CDR3 has 15 amino acids. The CDR3 DNA follows: TGTGCCAACACCTCCAAAGGAGGGGACCAAGAGACCCAGTACTTC. Translated: CANTSKGGDQETQYF.

The CDR3 spells CASSWAGQETQYF. The CDR3 nucleotides read TGTGCCAGCAGTTGGGCGGGCCAAGAGACCCAGTACTTC. The genes are TRBV6-8 and TRBJ2-5, with D perhaps matching TRBD2 (5 bases). The CDR3 length is 13 residues. Germline V gene lookup returns CDR1 MNHGY and CDR2 SAAAGT. The ends were cut back, 4 bases at V and 1 base at J, with 7 bases in the middle.

This chain links TRBV7-9 with TRBJ2-1; D remains ambiguous. The V and J ends lost 0 bases and 2 bases respectively, with 17 bases between them. The CDR3 is 18 amino acids. From germline, CDR1 is SEHNR and CDR2 FQNEAQ (reference sequence). CDR3 sequence (DNA): TGTGCCAGCAGCTTAGCTGTGCAGGACCTTAACACCTACAATGAGCAGTTCTTC. It encodes CASSLAVQDLNTYNEQFF.

V gene TRBV27 combines with J gene TRBJ2-1; a possible D gene is TRBD2 (6 bases). The ends were cut back, 2 bases at V and 5 bases at J, with 13 bases in the middle. Germline-derived CDR1 and CDR2 are MNHEY and SMNVEV (reference sequence). The CDR3 has 15 residues. CDR3 sequence: CASSLGRRVHNEQFF. CDR3 in DNA: TGTGCCAGCAGTTTAGGCAGGAGGGTGCACAATGAGCAGTTCTTC.

V gene TRBV2 combines with J gene TRBJ1-4, with D unclear. Trimming removed 7 bases from V and 4 bases from J, with 13 bases in between. The germline V gene encodes CDR1 SNHLY and CDR2 FYNNEI. The CDR3 has 14 amino acids. The CDR3 nucleotides read TGTGCCAGCACGACGGCCCCGATTAATGAAAAACTGTTTTTT. This encodes CASTTAPINEKLFF.

This clonotype occurred many times. The chain recombines TRBV7-6 with TRBJ1-1; 7 bases are a match to TRBD1. The CDR3 has 14 amino acids. CDR1 and CDR2 (germline): SGHVS, FNYEAQ. V trimming: 5 bases; J trimming: 3 bases; junction bases outside the gene matches: 6. The CDR3 spells CASSLTGLDTEAFF. The CDR3 DNA follows: TGTGCCAGCAGCCTGACAGGGTTGGACACTGAAGCTTTCTTT.

This clonotype was found a few times. The V and J genes are TRBV27 and TRBJ1-5, with a tentative D call TRBD1 (6 bases). Germline CDR1 and CDR2: MNHEY and SMNVEV (reference sequence). There are 13 residues in the CDR3. Trimming cost V 3 bases and J 7 bases, with 10 bases left between them. The CDR3 DNA follows: TGTGCCAGCAGTTTTGGGGGCGAGCAGCCCCAGCATTTT. It translates to CASSFGGEQPQHF.

This clonotype occurred many times. The CDR3 reads CASSDQRTQYF. DNA of the CDR3: TGTGCCAGCAGCGACCAGAGAACCCAGTACTTC. This rearrangement joins TRBV7-9 to TRBJ2-5; no reliable D call. The germline V gene has CDR1 SEHNR and CDR2 FQNEAQ (reference sequence). The CDR3 loop spans 11 amino acids. Trimming left V 5 bases short and J 8 bases short, with 9 bases between.

In its sample, this clonotype was seen a few times. The chain couples TRBV6-5 to TRBJ1-1; D perhaps matches TRBD1 (6 bases). Between the trimmed V and J ends, which lost 3 bases and 4 bases, there was a span of 15 bases. The CDR3 is 15 amino acids. From germline, CDR1 is MNHEY and CDR2 SVGAGI. The DNA of the CDR3 is TGTGCCAGCAGTTATCACAGGGCTCGCGGCACTGAAGCTTTCTTT. Translated: CASSYHRARGTEAFF.

The rearrangement joins TRBV12-5 to TRBJ2-7; no firm D call. The CDR3 totals 12 residues. V gave up 3 bases and J gave up 3 bases, with 6 bases separating them. CDR1 and CDR2 (germline): LGHNT, FRNRAP. This chain's CDR3 is CASGFNNYEQYF. Here the CDR3 DNA reads TGTGCTAGTGGTTTCAACAACTACGAGCAGTACTTC.

The chain employs TRBV25-1 and TRBJ1-1; TRBD1 might be the D (6 bases). V shed 9 bases and J shed 3 bases, with 14 bases lying between them. Germline V gene lookup returns CDR1 MGHDK and CDR2 SYGVNS. This CDR3 is 13 amino acids long. CDR3 sequence: CASTQGGDTEAFF. DNA of the CDR3: TGTGCCAGTACCCAAGGGGGGGACACTGAAGCTTTCTTT. Full variable domain (missing parts from reference TRBV25-1 and TRBJ1-1): EADIYQTPRYLVIGTGKKITLECSQTMGHDKMYWYQQDPGMELHLIHYSYGVNSTEKGDLSSESTVSRIRTEHFPLTLESARPSHTSQYLCASTQGGDTEAFFGQGTRLTVV.

The V call is TRBV2, the J call TRBJ2-7; 9 bases fit TRBD1. The CDR3 is made up of 10 amino acids. Germline loops: CDR1 SNHLY, CDR2 FYNNEI. CDR3 sequence (DNA): TGTGCCAGCACCGGACAGGGGTTTTTCGTC. It specifies CASTGQGFFV.

This chain links TRBV12-3 or TRBV12-4 with TRBJ1-4, with 9 positions matching TRBD1. V lost 6 bases to trimming and J lost 6 bases; unmatched junction nucleotides: 8. The CDR3 has 15 amino acids. CDR3 loop: CASRNWGQGDEKLFF. CDR3 nucleotides: TGTGCCAGCAGAAACTGGGGACAGGGCGATGAAAAACTGTTTTTT.

This clonotype was seen a few times. The V and J genes are TRBV6-5 and TRBJ2-7; D gene uncertain. The CDR3 consists of 12 residues. Germline CDR1 MNHEY, CDR2 SVGAGI. Trimming took 6 bases from V and 4 from J, leaving 10 bases between them. The CDR3 DNA sequence: TGTGCCAGCAGGGGGAATTGGTACGAGCAGTACTTC. Its protein product is CASRGNWYEQYF.

This clonotype has ten or more counts. The CDR3 DNA follows: TGTGCCAGCAGCTTATACAGGGACCCTTACAATGAGCAGTTCTTC. As protein: CASSLYRDPYNEQFF. This chain joins TRBV7-8 and TRBJ2-1, with D possibly being TRBD1 (6 bases). Trimming stripped 2 bases from V and 4 bases from J, with 12 bases between. The germline V gene encodes CDR1 SGHVS and CDR2 FQNEAQ. The CDR3 totals 15 residues.

The CDR3 protein is CASSYGPSVYGYTF. As DNA, the CDR3 is TGTGCCAGCAGTTACGGCCCGAGTGTCTATGGCTACACCTTC. V and J are TRBV6-1 and TRBJ1-2, with D unclear. V gave up 5 bases and J gave up 4 bases, with 14 bases separating them. The germline gives CDR1 MNHNS, CDR2 SASEGT. There are 14 residues in the CDR3.

The V and J genes are TRBV10-3 and TRBJ2-7, with 10 bases aligning to TRBD2. The CDR3 has 13 amino acids. Per the germline V gene, CDR1 is ENHRY and CDR2 is SYGVKD. V shed 2 bases and J 9 bases; nucleotides not matched to a gene: 4. CDR3 region: CAISELSGGMQYV. As DNA, the CDR3 is TGTGCCATCAGTGAGCTTAGCGGGGGGATGCAGTACGTC.

This chain uses TRBV28 with TRBJ1-2, with 7 nucleotides matching TRBD1. CDR3 size: 16 residues. V trimming: 10 bases; J trimming: 0 bases; junction bases outside the gene matches: 14. Germline V gives CDR1 MDHEN, CDR2 SYDVKM. CDR3: CATGGRRRPPNYGYTF. DNA for the CDR3: TGTGCCACAGGGGGACGCCGTAGGCCTCCTAACTATGGCTACACCTTC.

The chain carries TRBV19 and TRBJ2-5; the match to TRBD1 covers 10 bases. Germline V CDR1 and CDR2: LNHDA, SQIVND (reference sequence). The CDR3 spans 14 residues. V lost 6 bases to trimming and J lost 5 bases; unmatched junction nucleotides: 6. The CDR3 sequence is CASRRQGATETQYF. DNA of the CDR3: TGTGCCAGTAGACGACAGGGGGCGACGGAGACCCAGTACTTC.

The chain combines TRBV7-9 with TRBJ1-2; D might be TRBD1 (5 bases). V lost 5 bases to trimming and J lost 7 bases, with 23 bases between them. The CDR3 runs 16 residues. Germline V gene lookup returns CDR1 SEHNR and CDR2 FQNEAQ (reference sequence). The CDR3 bases are TGTGCCAGCAGCCCTGCTGGGACCTGGAGGTCCCTTGGCTACACCTTC. Translation: CASSPAGTWRSLGYTF.

V is TRBV20-1 and J is TRBJ1-5; possibly TRBD1 for D (6 bases). Germline loops: CDR1 DFQATT, CDR2 SNEGSKA (reference sequence). V lost 0 bases and J lost 6, with 15 bases in between. The CDR3 runs to 15 residues. The CDR3, as DNA: TGCAGTGCTAGAGATTTCAGGGGAGGAAGTCAGCCCCAGCATTTT. Encoded protein: CSARDFRGGSQPQHF.

This clonotype was seen only a few times. J is TRBJ1-1 and V is TRBV12-3 or TRBV12-4, with D possibly being TRBD1 (5 bases). Between the trimmed V and J ends, which lost 1 base and 4 bases, there was a span of 10 bases. The CDR3 sequence is 14 residues long. The CDR3 DNA sequence: TGTGCCAGCAGTTTAGGCAGGGAAATCACTGAAGCTTTCTTT. Protein: CASSLGREITEAFF.

CDR3 bases: TGTGCCAGCAAAAGGGCAGATGAAATTGAAGCTTTCTTT. Its protein product is CASKRADEIEAFF. The J gene is TRBJ1-1, the V gene TRBV9; D unresolved. Trimming cost V 6 bases and J 7 bases, with 16 bases left between them. Germline V gene lookup returns CDR1 SGDLS and CDR2 YYNGEE. The CDR3 is 13 amino acids.

This clonotype was found many times. The chain employs TRBV7-2 and TRBJ2-7, with unresolved D. The CDR3 loop spans 13 amino acids. Deletions cut 2 bases from V and 4 bases from J, with 9 bases between. CDR1 is SGHTA, CDR2 FQGNSA, per germline. The CDR3 nucleotides read TGTGCCAGCAGCTTATTTGCGGATTACGAGCAGTACTTC. Protein product: CASSLFADYEQYF.